This entry concerns a single T cell receptor (beta chain). The data originate from a study of radiotherapy plus CTLA-4 blockade in lung cancer. Background on the study: Of the patients, 15% to 20% showed objective responses and roughly 30% attained disease control.

Only in-frame clones appear in the TCRdb table, and some are missing; sequencing was by immunoSEQ multiplex PCR. The table includes 90,000 to 100,000 clones, approximately 72% detected once. Treatment of patients with chemo-refractory metastatic non-small-cell lung cancer consisted of focal radiation plus CTLA-4 blockade with ipilimumab. This TCR was recovered from a human donor with non-small cell lung cancer who had a partial response to radiotherapy plus ipilimumab. Some clones in this sample may be carry-over from other donors' samples. The specimen comprised peripheral blood, sampled from a patient treated with radiotherapy plus ipilimumab.

CDR3 sequence: CASSLGQSYGYTF. The CDR3 DNA sequence: TGTGCCAGCAGCTTGGGACAGAGTTATGGCTACACCTTC. The rearrangement joins TRBV5-5 to TRBJ1-2, with D tentatively TRBD1 (5 bases). The CDR3 loop spans 13 amino acids. CDR1 SGHKS and CDR2 YYEKEE come from the germline V gene (reference sequence). Trimming took off 0 bases at V and 5 bases at J, with 8 bases between the two ends.